Listed below are T cell receptor beta chains from one sample, sequenced in a study of T-cell reconstitution after alpha-beta-depleted transplantation in children. TCRdb re-derived calls from the PCR reads in MiXCR, one entry per CDR3 protein. The repertoire holds under 350,000 distinct CDR3 sequences, with 9.9% as singletons. Specimen: PBMCs from the stem cell graft donor, collected from the stem cell graft. These receptor sequences come from a human donor who donated a stem cell graft to a child with SCID. The CDR3 runs from the conserved cysteine through the conserved F or W. Each record gives: V gene, clone size, D gene, J gene, CDR3 DNA, CDR3 protein. The D gene is left open where the match is weak. Not every row has a clone size; where given, it reads once, few, many or a size class.

V gene: TRBV20-1; clone size: few; D gene: TRBD2; J gene: TRBJ2-1; CDR3 DNA: TGCAGTGCTAGAGTCCTGAGGGCTAGCGGGGGGGCGGTGAGTGAGCAGTTCTTC; CDR3 protein: CSARVLRASGGAVSEQFF
V gene: TRBV28; clone size: -; D gene: -; J gene: TRBJ2-7; CDR3 DNA: TGTGCCAGCAGTCCGATAGGCCCCGGATCCATCCACGAGCAGTACTTC; CDR3 protein: CASSPIGPGSIHEQYF
V gene: TRBV20-1; clone size: -; D gene: -; J gene: TRBJ1-4; CDR3 DNA: TGCAGTGCTAGTCCGGGGATTAATGAAAAACTGTTTTTT; CDR3 protein: CSASPGINEKLFF
V gene: TRBV20-1; clone size: few; D gene: TRBD2; J gene: TRBJ2-4; CDR3 DNA: TGCAGTGCGGATGGTAGCGGGGGGGACCTAAGCATTCAGTACTTC; CDR3 protein: CSADGSGGDLSIQYF
V gene: TRBV12-3/TRBV12-4; clone size: many; D gene: TRBD1; J gene: TRBJ1-1; CDR3 DNA: TGTGCCAGCAGTGTAACAGGGGGGACTGAAGCTTTCTTT; CDR3 protein: CASSVTGGTEAFF
V gene: TRBV7-9; clone size: -; D gene: -; J gene: TRBJ2-7; CDR3 DNA: TGTGCCAGCAGCTTTAATCCCTACGAGCAGTACTTC; CDR3 protein: CASSFNPYEQYF
V gene: TRBV19; clone size: few; D gene: -; J gene: TRBJ2-3; CDR3 DNA: TGTGCCAGAGCCACAGATACGCAGTATTTT; CDR3 protein: CARATDTQYF
V gene: TRBV6-5; clone size: many; D gene: TRBD2; J gene: TRBJ2-5; CDR3 DNA: TGTGCCAGCAGTTACTCGGCAGCGGGACAAGAGACCCAGTACTTC; CDR3 protein: CASSYSAAGQETQYF
V gene: TRBV15; clone size: -; D gene: -; J gene: TRBJ1-1; CDR3 DNA: TGTGCCACCAGAGGTGATATAAGGGGGAGGAACACTGAAGCTTTCTTT; CDR3 protein: CATRGDIRGRNTEAFF
V gene: TRBV20-1; clone size: -; D gene: TRBD2; J gene: TRBJ2-1; CDR3 DNA: TGCAGTGCTAGTCCCCTAGCGGGGGGCTACAATGAGCAGTTCTTC; CDR3 protein: CSASPLAGGYNEQFF
V gene: TRBV5-1; clone size: many; D gene: -; J gene: TRBJ2-1; CDR3 DNA: TGCGCCAGCAGCTTGGTCGGACAGTCCTACAATGAGCAGTTCTTC; CDR3 protein: CASSLVGQSYNEQFF
V gene: TRBV5-1; clone size: -; D gene: TRBD1; J gene: TRBJ2-5; CDR3 DNA: TGCGCCAGCAGCTTGGGGGACAGAGAAGAGACCCAGTACTTC; CDR3 protein: CASSLGDREETQYF
V gene: TRBV5-1; clone size: many; D gene: TRBD1; J gene: TRBJ2-3; CDR3 DNA: TGCGCCAGCAGCACGGGACAGAAGACTCCAGATACGCAGTATTTT; CDR3 protein: CASSTGQKTPDTQYF
V gene: TRBV20-1; clone size: few; D gene: TRBD2; J gene: TRBJ2-1; CDR3 DNA: TGCAGTGCTAGAGATGTGATACTAGCGGGGAGCTCCTACAATGAGCAGTTCTTC; CDR3 protein: CSARDVILAGSSYNEQFF
V gene: TRBV27; clone size: few; D gene: TRBD1; J gene: TRBJ1-1; CDR3 DNA: TGTGCCAGCAGTTTGGGACAGGGTCATAACACTGAAGCTTTCTTT; CDR3 protein: CASSLGQGHNTEAFF
V gene: TRBV14; clone size: -; D gene: -; J gene: TRBJ2-7; CDR3 DNA: TGTGCCAGCAGCCGGGGATGGCTCCCTACCTACGAGCAGTACTTC; CDR3 protein: CASSRGWLPTYEQYF
V gene: TRBV3-1; clone size: -; D gene: -; J gene: TRBJ2-1; CDR3 DNA: TGTGCCAGCAGCCAAGAGAGTCTACCAGAGCAGTTCTTC; CDR3 protein: CASSQESLPEQFF
V gene: TRBV7-8; clone size: few; D gene: -; J gene: TRBJ2-1; CDR3 DNA: TGTGCCAGCAGCTACGAGATGCAGCCCAATGAGCAGTTCTTC; CDR3 protein: CASSYEMQPNEQFF
V gene: TRBV27; clone size: few; D gene: TRBD2; J gene: TRBJ2-1; CDR3 DNA: TGTGCCAGCAGTTTATCCCCTAGCGGTGAGCAGTTCTTC; CDR3 protein: CASSLSPSGEQFF
V gene: TRBV12-3/TRBV12-4; clone size: many; D gene: -; J gene: TRBJ1-3; CDR3 DNA: TGCGCCAGCAGCCTATCTGGAAACACCATATATTTT; CDR3 protein: CASSLSGNTIYF
V gene: TRBV6-5; clone size: few; D gene: -; J gene: TRBJ2-3; CDR3 DNA: TGTGCCAGCAGTTCCTCGACAGGTCGACCCACAGATACGCAGTATTTT; CDR3 protein: CASSSSTGRPTDTQYF
V gene: TRBV5-1; clone size: many; D gene: -; J gene: TRBJ1-1; CDR3 DNA: TGCGCCAGCAGCTTTAACACGAACACTGAAGCTTTCTTT; CDR3 protein: CASSFNTNTEAFF
V gene: TRBV5-1; clone size: many; D gene: -; J gene: TRBJ2-2; CDR3 DNA: TGCGCCAGCAGCTTAGCGACAGGGAGGGCGAACACCGGGGAGCTGTTTTTT; CDR3 protein: CASSLATGRANTGELFF
V gene: TRBV6-2/TRBV6-3; clone size: -; D gene: -; J gene: TRBJ1-5; CDR3 DNA: TGTGCCAGCAGAACATCGGGGGGGCGGCAGCCCCAGCATTTT; CDR3 protein: CASRTSGGRQPQHF
V gene: TRBV20-1; clone size: few; D gene: TRBD1; J gene: TRBJ1-5; CDR3 DNA: TGCAGTGCTCGGGACAGCCGCGATCAGCCCCAGCATTTT; CDR3 protein: CSARDSRDQPQHF
V gene: TRBV3-1; clone size: many; D gene: TRBD2; J gene: TRBJ2-3; CDR3 DNA: TGTGCCAGCAGCCCCGCCGGGACTAGCGGGGGGGCGAGGGATACGCAGTATTTT; CDR3 protein: CASSPAGTSGGARDTQYF
V gene: TRBV7-8; clone size: -; D gene: -; J gene: TRBJ1-1; CDR3 DNA: TGTGCCAGCAGCTTACAGCCGGGGAACACTGAAGCTTTCTTT; CDR3 protein: CASSLQPGNTEAFF
V gene: TRBV10-2; clone size: -; D gene: -; J gene: TRBJ1-6; CDR3 DNA: TGCGCCAGCAGTGAGTCGATAGGCGGACCCCTCCACTTT; CDR3 protein: CASSESIGGPLHF
V gene: TRBV29-1; clone size: few; D gene: -; J gene: TRBJ2-5; CDR3 DNA: TGCAGCGTTGAAAGTGTTTTCGGGTCAGGTAGCCAAGAGACCCAGTACTTC; CDR3 protein: CSVESVFGSGSQETQYF
V gene: TRBV27; clone size: -; D gene: -; J gene: TRBJ2-5; CDR3 DNA: TGTGCCAGCAGGGCGGGTAGGGGAGAGACCCAGTACTTC; CDR3 protein: CASRAGRGETQYF
V gene: TRBV6-1; clone size: few; D gene: -; J gene: TRBJ1-2; CDR3 DNA: TGTGCCAGCAGTGAAGTGCGGCGGACTAACTATGGCTACACCTTC; CDR3 protein: CASSEVRRTNYGYTF
V gene: TRBV24-1; clone size: -; D gene: -; J gene: TRBJ2-7; CDR3 DNA: TGTGCCACCAGTGATTTAGCCAGGGACCGCTCCTACGAGCAGTACTTC; CDR3 protein: CATSDLARDRSYEQYF
V gene: TRBV12-3/TRBV12-4; clone size: few; D gene: -; J gene: TRBJ1-6; CDR3 DNA: TGTGCCAGCAGCCCTGGGAGATTTATTTCACCCCTCCACTTT; CDR3 protein: CASSPGRFISPLHF
V gene: TRBV3-1; clone size: many; D gene: -; J gene: TRBJ2-5; CDR3 DNA: TGTGCCAGCAGCCCGGGGGCCAGGGAGACCCAGTACTTC; CDR3 protein: CASSPGARETQYF
V gene: TRBV4-1; clone size: few; D gene: TRBD1; J gene: TRBJ1-4; CDR3 DNA: TGCGCCAGCAGCAACAGAGGTGTTGGACAGGGGAGAGAAAAACTGTTTTTT; CDR3 protein: CASSNRGVGQGREKLFF
V gene: TRBV9; clone size: few; D gene: TRBD1; J gene: TRBJ1-3; CDR3 DNA: TGTGCCAGCAGCCCCCCCGACAGGGTTCGATCTAACACCATATATTTT; CDR3 protein: CASSPPDRVRSNTIYF
V gene: TRBV7-6; clone size: -; D gene: TRBD1; J gene: TRBJ2-5; CDR3 DNA: TGTGCCAGCAGCTTAGAGGGGACAGGGATTGGAGAGACCCAGTACTTC; CDR3 protein: CASSLEGTGIGETQYF
V gene: TRBV6-5; clone size: few; D gene: -; J gene: TRBJ1-2; CDR3 DNA: TGTGCCAGCAGTTCGGGGGGTATAATAAACTATGGCTACACCTTC; CDR3 protein: CASSSGGIINYGYTF
V gene: TRBV14; clone size: -; D gene: -; J gene: TRBJ2-7; CDR3 DNA: TGTGCCAGCAGCCATCGGCAGGGGCCCTACGAGCAGTACTTC; CDR3 protein: CASSHRQGPYEQYF
V gene: TRBV5-1; clone size: -; D gene: TRBD1; J gene: TRBJ2-4; CDR3 DNA: TGCGCCAGCAGCTCAGAAGGGACAGGGAAAAACATTCAGTACTTC; CDR3 protein: CASSSEGTGKNIQYF
V gene: TRBV12-3/TRBV12-4; clone size: many; D gene: -; J gene: TRBJ2-2; CDR3 DNA: TGTGCCAGCACCCGAATCGGGGAGCTGTTTTTT; CDR3 protein: CASTRIGELFF
V gene: TRBV9; clone size: few; D gene: -; J gene: TRBJ2-2; CDR3 DNA: TGTGCCAGCAGCGTAGTTGGTGAGACCGGGGAGCTGTTTTTT; CDR3 protein: CASSVVGETGELFF